This T cell receptor (beta chain) was identified during a study of T cells after yellow fever vaccination. TCRdb passed the 5' RACE reads through MiXCR, listing each CDR3 protein once. The repertoire holds approximately 150,000 distinct CDR3 sequences, with 6.2% as singletons. Trimming took 6 bases from V and 6 from J, leaving 6 bases between them. The CDR3 runs to 11 residues. Remarks on this clonotype: This may stem from a read error, because a much larger clone lies one nucleotide away.

The receptor was derived from a man between 18 and 35 years old who received the YFV17D yellow fever vaccine. The chain links TRBV12-3 or TRBV12-4 to TRBJ2-1; no firm D call. The sample consisted of CD4+ T cells sorted from PBMCs, taken on the day of the first yellow fever vaccination. CDR3: CASRTINEQFF. Written as DNA, the CDR3 is TGTGCCAGCAGGACCATCAATGAGCAGTTCTTC.